The 8 T cell receptor beta chains listed next were all sequenced from one sample in a study of CD8 T cells in Susac syndrome. Reverse transcription of about 0.45 to 1 ug RNA was performed with random hexamers. In TCRdb, the immunoSEQ multiplex PCR reads were re-called with MiXCR into one record per CDR3 protein. Of over 300,000 distinct CDR3 sequences listed, about 90% are singletons. Sequencing input: CD4+ T cells from PBMCs. All receptors come from a human donor with multiple sclerosis.

The table lists this clonotype with a count of one. This chain connects TRBV5-4 to TRBJ2-1; D gene uncertain. Trimming removed 6 bases at V and 2 bases at J, with 15 bases between. There are 15 residues in the CDR3. Germline values: CDR1 SGHNT, CDR2 YYREEE (reference sequence). CDR3 coding DNA: TGTGCCAGCACCATTGAGCCGACACCCTACAATGAGCAGTTCTTC. It yields the protein CASTIEPTPYNEQFF.

This clonotype occurred once. The chain has TRBV6-1 and TRBJ2-7; D is perhaps TRBD1 (5 bases). Germline assignment: CDR1 MNHNS and CDR2 SASEGT. The ends were cut back, 2 bases at V and 2 bases at J, with 7 bases in the middle. This CDR3 spans 13 amino acids. CDR3 in amino acids: CASSEKGPYEQYF. CDR3 bases: TGTGCCAGCAGTGAAAAGGGGCCCTACGAGCAGTACTTC.

The chain employs TRBV29-1 and TRBJ2-3; no reliable D call. CDR1 SQVTM and CDR2 ANQGSEA come from the germline V gene. There are 14 residues in the CDR3. V lost 2 bases and J lost 3, with 12 bases in between. The CDR3: CSVENGVGTDTQYF. The CDR3 nucleotides read TGCAGCGTTGAAAATGGGGTCGGAACAGATACGCAGTATTTT.

V gene TRBV7-2 combines with J gene TRBJ2-2; no reliable D call. The germline CDR1 and CDR2 sequences are SGHTA and FQGNSA. V was shortened by 5 bases and J by 2 bases, with 9 bases between the two germline ends. The CDR3 spans 14 residues. The CDR3 DNA sequence: TGTGCCAGCAGCACACAAGCCAACACCGGGGAGCTGTTTTTT. Its translation: CASSTQANTGELFF.

The J gene is TRBJ2-7, the V gene TRBV4-1; 9 nucleotides line up with TRBD1. V shed 4 bases, J shed 4 bases, and the junction held 8 bases outside the gene matches. The germline gives CDR1 MGHRA, CDR2 YSYEKL. The CDR3 has 15 amino acids. The CDR3: CASSPRQGGGYEQYF. The CDR3 nucleotides read TGCGCCAGCAGCCCTCGACAGGGGGGCGGATACGAGCAGTACTTC.

The chain employs TRBV18 and TRBJ2-7; TRBD1 matches at 10 bases. The CDR3 contains 14 residues. Trimming at V came to 2 bases and at J to 8 bases, leaving 6 bases not matched to a gene. Germline V gene data show CDR1 as KGHSH and CDR2 as LQKENI. For the CDR3, the DNA is TGTGCCAGCTCACCAGGGACAGGGGACTTGAAGCAGTACTTC. Its translation is CASSPGTGDLKQYF.

The chain joins TRBV5-1 to TRBJ1-1; 7 bases fit TRBD1. Trimming cost V 2 bases and J 2 bases; bases outside gene matches: 9. The germline CDR1 and CDR2 sequences are SGHRS and YFSETQ. This CDR3 is built from 16 residues. The CDR3: CASSLTTGTVNTEAFF. The CDR3 DNA sequence: TGCGCCAGCAGCTTAACAACCGGGACAGTTAACACTGAAGCTTTCTTT.

CDR3 amino acids: CASSYGTHDEQFF. In DNA, the CDR3 is TGTGCCAGCAGTTACGGGACACACGATGAGCAGTTCTTC. The chain employs TRBV6-6 and TRBJ2-1; possibly TRBD1 for D (6 bases). V was shortened by 2 bases and J by 8 bases, with 10 bases between the two germline ends. The germline V gene encodes CDR1 MNHNY and CDR2 SVGAGI (reference sequence). This CDR3 contains 13 residues.